This T cell receptor beta chain originates from a study of shared T cell receptors in the human thymus (dated by TCRdb to the early 2020s). Regarding the study in general: The study investigated the way shared, self-reactive T-cell receptor alpha chains are produced in the human thymus.

Library generation was performed with the immunoSEQ multiplex PCR assay. Imported from immuneACCESS, the table was reduced by TCRdb to in-frame sequences with V and J called. These copies leave out some clones; in studies compared against another copy, an unresolved V gene accounts for under half, and the cause of the remainder is not known. The sample table contains 450,000 to 650,000 clones; only one count was recorded for roughly 74% of them. More than 0.01% of the sample is in the top ten clones. As for this clone: The target of this receptor is not known. It has no much larger one-base neighbor in the sample; base qualities were not kept.

Via the germline V gene, CDR1 is SNHLY and CDR2 FYNNEI. The junction carries 7 bases between V and J, which are trimmed by 6 bases and 4 bases respectively. The CDR3 runs 11 amino acids, cysteine and phenylalanine included. The retained sequence is limited to the CDR3, 33 bases, with the frame set at the first base. The same data also contributed to another study, on human thymus T cells. The second study's paper adds: Donors were immunologically healthy infants undergoing open corrective cardiac surgery for congenital heart defects in Finland. Thymus tissue was obtained as surgical resects removed during corrective cardiac surgery. Usage of V and J gene segments appeared to be biased in both the thymic and the peripheral blood repertoires. The related research found that thymic TCR repertoires overlapped highly between unrelated individuals. The study characterized TCR alpha and beta repertoires from fewer than 10 infant thymus samples and a few related peripheral blood samples. Donor ages ranged from roughly 7 to 244 days, and the cohort comprised five or six male and two female infants. Thymocytes were freed from the tissue by mechanical means and kept at -70 degrees C as pellets of roughly 9.5-31 million cells. Genomic DNA was extracted from frozen cell pellets with a QIAsymphony instrument. The immunoSEQ multiplex PCR assay was used to amplify the TCRB and TCRAD loci from a standardized quantity of quality-controlled genomic DNA. The amplicons spanned the V(D)J region and were long enough to cover the CDR3 and allow V and J genes to be identified. The amplicons were sequenced on an Illumina platform via the commercial immunoSEQ service. Corrections for primer bias and sequencing errors followed previously described methods, while TCRAD and TCRB definitions were based on the IMGT database. immunoSEQ Analyzer 3.0 and VDJTools were used for repertoire analysis, which covered basic statistics, V/J segment usage, diversity estimates, rarefaction and pairwise overlap. Diversity was estimated with Chao1, ChaoE, Efron-Thisted, Shannon and inverse Simpson indices, and also on datasets down-sampled to the smallest sample. Repertoire overlap was assessed by strict matching of CDR3 nucleotide sequence, V gene and J gene, and clustering was done by Jaccard-based multidimensional scaling. On average, roughly 850,000 unique TCRB clonotypes were obtained from thymus samples, compared with about 84,000 from blood samples.

The V and J genes are TRBV2 and TRBJ2-7; no D segment can be confidently identified. The sequence came from a boy under three years old with a congenital heart defect. Donor details come from another sample of the same person, matched by shared clones. The source material was thymocytes. The DNA reads as follows: TGTGCCAGCAGAGACACATACGAGCAGTACTTC. Translated, this is CASRDTYEQYF.